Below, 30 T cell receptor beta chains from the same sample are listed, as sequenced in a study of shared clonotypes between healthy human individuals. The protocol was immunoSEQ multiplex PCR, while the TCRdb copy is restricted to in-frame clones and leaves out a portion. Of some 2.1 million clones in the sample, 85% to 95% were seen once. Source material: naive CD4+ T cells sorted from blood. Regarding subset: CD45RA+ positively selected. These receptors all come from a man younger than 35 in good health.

CDR3 in DNA: TGTGCCAGCAGCTCGACGCCGACAGGGCTATTTGGCTACGAGCAGTACTTC. Its protein product is CASSSTPTGLFGYEQYF. The chain joins TRBV7-9 to TRBJ2-7; 7 nucleotides align to TRBD1. With 4 bases clipped from V and 3 bases from J, the junction kept 15 bases outside the gene matches. Per the germline V gene, CDR1 is SEHNR and CDR2 is FQNEAQ (reference sequence). This CDR3 is built from 17 residues.

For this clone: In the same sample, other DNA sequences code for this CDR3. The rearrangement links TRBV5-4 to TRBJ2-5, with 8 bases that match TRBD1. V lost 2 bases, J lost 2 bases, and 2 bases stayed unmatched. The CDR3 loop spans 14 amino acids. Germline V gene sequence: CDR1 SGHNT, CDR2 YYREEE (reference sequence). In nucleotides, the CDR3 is TGTGCCAGCAGCTTCGGGACAGGACAAGAGACCCAGTACTTC. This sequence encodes CASSFGTGQETQYF.

The CDR3 DNA sequence: TGTGCCAGCAGCCCCTTTGATTCCTACACCTTC. Translated, it gives CASSPFDSYTF. The chain carries TRBV6-6 and TRBJ1-2; no firm D call. CDR3 length: 11 residues. Per the germline V gene, CDR1 is MNHNY and CDR2 is SVGAGI (reference sequence). V gave up 6 bases and J gave up 10 bases, with 12 bases separating them.

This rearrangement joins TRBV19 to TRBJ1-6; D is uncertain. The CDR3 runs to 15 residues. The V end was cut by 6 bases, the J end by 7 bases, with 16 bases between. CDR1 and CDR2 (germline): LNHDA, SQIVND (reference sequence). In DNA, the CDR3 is TGTGCCAGTAGAGAAACAGCTCTCGGCAATTCACCCCTCCACTTT. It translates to CASRETALGNSPLHF.

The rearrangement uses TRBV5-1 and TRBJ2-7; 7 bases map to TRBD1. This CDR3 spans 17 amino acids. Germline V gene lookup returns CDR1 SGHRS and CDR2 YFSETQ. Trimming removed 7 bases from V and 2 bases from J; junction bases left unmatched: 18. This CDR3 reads CASSSGPPTGLAYEQYF. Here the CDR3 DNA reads TGCGCCAGCTCCTCAGGACCCCCGACAGGGTTGGCCTACGAGCAGTACTTC.

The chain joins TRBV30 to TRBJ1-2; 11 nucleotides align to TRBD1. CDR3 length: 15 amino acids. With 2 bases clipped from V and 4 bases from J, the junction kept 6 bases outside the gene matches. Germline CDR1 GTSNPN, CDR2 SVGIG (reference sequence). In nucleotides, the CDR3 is TGTGCCTGGAGTACAGGACAGGGGGCCGCCTATGGCTACACCTTC. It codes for CAWSTGQGAAYGYTF.

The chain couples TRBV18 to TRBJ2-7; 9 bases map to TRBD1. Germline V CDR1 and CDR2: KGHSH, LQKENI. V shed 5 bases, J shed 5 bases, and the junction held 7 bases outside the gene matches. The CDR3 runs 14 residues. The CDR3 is CASSSGGQGHEQYF. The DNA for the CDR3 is TGTGCCAGCTCATCGGGGGGACAGGGCCACGAGCAGTACTTC.

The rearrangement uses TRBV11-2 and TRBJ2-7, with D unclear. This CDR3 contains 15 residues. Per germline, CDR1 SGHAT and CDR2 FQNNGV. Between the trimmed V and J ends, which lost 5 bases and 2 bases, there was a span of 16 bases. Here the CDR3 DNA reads TGTGCCAGCAGCCCCAGGTGGGCTGTTACCTACGAGCAGTACTTC. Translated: CASSPRWAVTYEQYF.

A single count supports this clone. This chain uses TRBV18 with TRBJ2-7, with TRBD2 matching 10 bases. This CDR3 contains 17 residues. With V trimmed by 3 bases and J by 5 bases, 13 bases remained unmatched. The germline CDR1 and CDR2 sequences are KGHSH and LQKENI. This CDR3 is CASSPLPMTSGLNEQYF. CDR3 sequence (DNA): TGTGCCAGCTCACCCCTACCCATGACTAGCGGGCTAAACGAGCAGTACTTC.

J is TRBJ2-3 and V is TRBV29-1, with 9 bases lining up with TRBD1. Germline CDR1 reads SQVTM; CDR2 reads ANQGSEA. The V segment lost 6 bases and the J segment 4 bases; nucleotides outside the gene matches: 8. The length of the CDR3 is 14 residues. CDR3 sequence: CSVLPGQGSDTQYF. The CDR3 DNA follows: TGCAGCGTCCTCCCGGGACAGGGATCAGATACGCAGTATTTT.

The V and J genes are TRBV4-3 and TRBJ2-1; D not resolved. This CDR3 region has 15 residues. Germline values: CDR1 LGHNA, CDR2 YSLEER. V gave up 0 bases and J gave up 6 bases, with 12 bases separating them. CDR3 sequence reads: CASSQEGLGGNEQFF. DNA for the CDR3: TGCGCCAGCAGCCAAGAAGGGCTAGGTGGCAATGAGCAGTTCTTC.

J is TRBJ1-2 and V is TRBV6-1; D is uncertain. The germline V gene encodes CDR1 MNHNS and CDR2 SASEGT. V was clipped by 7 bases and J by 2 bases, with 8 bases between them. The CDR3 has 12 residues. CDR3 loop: CASIRSNYGYTF. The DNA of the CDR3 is TGTGCCAGCATCAGGTCGAACTATGGCTACACCTTC.

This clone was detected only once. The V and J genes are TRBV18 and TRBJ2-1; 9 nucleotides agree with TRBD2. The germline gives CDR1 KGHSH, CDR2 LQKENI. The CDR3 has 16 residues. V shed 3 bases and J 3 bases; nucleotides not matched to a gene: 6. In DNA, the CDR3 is TGTGCCAGCTCACCGCCGACTAGCGGAGTCTACAATGAGCAGTTCTTC. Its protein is CASSPPTSGVYNEQFF.

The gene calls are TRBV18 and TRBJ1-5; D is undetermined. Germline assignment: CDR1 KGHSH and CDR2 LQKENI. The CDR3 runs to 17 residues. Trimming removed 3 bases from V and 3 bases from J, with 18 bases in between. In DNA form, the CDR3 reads TGTGCCAGCTCACCGGCGCGGGGTGGGGTCGTCAATCAGCCCCAGCATTTT. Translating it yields CASSPARGGVVNQPQHF.

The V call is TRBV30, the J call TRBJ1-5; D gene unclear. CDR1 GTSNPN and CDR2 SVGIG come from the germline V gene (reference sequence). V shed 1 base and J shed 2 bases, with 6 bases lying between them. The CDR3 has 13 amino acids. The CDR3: CAWSAEGNQPQHF. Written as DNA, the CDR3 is TGTGCCTGGAGTGCGGAAGGCAATCAGCCCCAGCATTTT.

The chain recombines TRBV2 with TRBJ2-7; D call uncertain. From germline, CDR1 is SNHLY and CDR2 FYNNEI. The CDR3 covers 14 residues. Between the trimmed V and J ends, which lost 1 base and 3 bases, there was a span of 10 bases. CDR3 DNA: TGTGCCAGCAGTGAAGAGGCCGCCCTCTACGAGCAGTACTTC. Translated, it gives CASSEEAALYEQYF. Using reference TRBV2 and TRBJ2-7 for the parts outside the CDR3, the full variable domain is EPEVTQTPSHQVTQMGQEVILRCVPISNHLYFYWYRQILGQKVEFLVSFYNNEISEKSEIFDDQFSVERPDGSNFTLKIRSTKLEDSAMYFCASSEEAALYEQYFGPGTRLTVT.

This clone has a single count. CDR3 residues: CAWSAGTSGSQETQYF. The CDR3 DNA reads TGTGCCTGGAGTGCCGGGACTAGCGGGAGCCAAGAGACCCAGTACTTC. The chain uses TRBV30 and TRBJ2-5; 14 bases are a match to TRBD2. Germline CDR1 is GTSNPN and CDR2 is SVGIG (reference sequence). V was clipped by 1 base and J by 1 base; unmatched bases: 2. There are 16 residues in the CDR3.

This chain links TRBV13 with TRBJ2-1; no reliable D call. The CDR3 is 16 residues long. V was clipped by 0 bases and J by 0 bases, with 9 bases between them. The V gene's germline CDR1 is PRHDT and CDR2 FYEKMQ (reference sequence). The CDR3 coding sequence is TGTGCCAGCAGCTTAGGGCGAACAACCTCCTACAATGAGCAGTTCTTC. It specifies CASSLGRTTSYNEQFF.

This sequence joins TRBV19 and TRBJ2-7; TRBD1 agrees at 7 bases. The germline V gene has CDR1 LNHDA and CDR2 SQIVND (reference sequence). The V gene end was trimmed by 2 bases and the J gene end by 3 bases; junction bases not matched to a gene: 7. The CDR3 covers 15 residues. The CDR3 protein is CASSIRQGSDYEQYF. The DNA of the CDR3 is TGTGCCAGTAGTATAAGACAGGGATCTGACTACGAGCAGTACTTC. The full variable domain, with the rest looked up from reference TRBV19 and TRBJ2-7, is DGGITQSPKYLFRKEGQNVTLSCEQNLNHDAMYWYRQDPGQGLRLIYYSQIVNDFQKGDIAEGYSVSREKKESFPLTVTSAQKNPTAFYLCASSIRQGSDYEQYFGPGTRLTVT.

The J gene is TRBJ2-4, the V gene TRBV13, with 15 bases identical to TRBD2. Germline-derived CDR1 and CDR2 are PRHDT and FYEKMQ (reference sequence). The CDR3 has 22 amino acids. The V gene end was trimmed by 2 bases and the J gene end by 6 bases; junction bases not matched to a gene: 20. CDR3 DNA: TGTGCCAGCAGCTTAAGGGGGACTAGCGGGAGGACCAATAGCGGAGGGACAAACATTCAGTACTTC. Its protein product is CASSLRGTSGRTNSGGTNIQYF.

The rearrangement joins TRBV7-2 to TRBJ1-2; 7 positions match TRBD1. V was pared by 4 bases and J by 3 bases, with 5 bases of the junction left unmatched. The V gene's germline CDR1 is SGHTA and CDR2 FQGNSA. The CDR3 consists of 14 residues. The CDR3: CASSSTGVDYGYTF. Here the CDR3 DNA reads TGTGCCAGCAGCTCTACAGGGGTCGACTATGGCTACACCTTC.

The CDR3 reads CASSYSRGTGQETQYF. In nucleotides, the CDR3 is TGTGCCAGCAGTTACTCGAGGGGGACAGGCCAAGAGACCCAGTACTTC. V and J are TRBV6-6 and TRBJ2-5; 8 bases fit TRBD1. Germline loops: CDR1 MNHNY, CDR2 SVGAGI (reference sequence). The CDR3 has 16 amino acids. J was trimmed by 1 base and V by 0 bases; bases with no gene match: 4.

The CDR3 loop reads CASSLRGTEAFF. In DNA, the CDR3 is TGTGCCAGCAGCTTGCGGGGAACTGAAGCTTTCTTT. V is TRBV5-4 and J is TRBJ1-1; D remains ambiguous. The CDR3 totals 12 residues. V lost 1 base and J 5 bases, leaving 6 bases between the germline ends. Germline CDR1 reads SGHNT; CDR2 reads YYREEE (reference sequence).

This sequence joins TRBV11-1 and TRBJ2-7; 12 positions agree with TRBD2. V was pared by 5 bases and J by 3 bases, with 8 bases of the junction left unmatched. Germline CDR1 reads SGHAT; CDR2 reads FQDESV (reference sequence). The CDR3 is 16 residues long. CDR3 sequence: CASSLVPGLAGYEQYF. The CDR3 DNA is TGTGCCAGCAGCCTAGTACCGGGACTAGCGGGCTACGAGCAGTACTTC.

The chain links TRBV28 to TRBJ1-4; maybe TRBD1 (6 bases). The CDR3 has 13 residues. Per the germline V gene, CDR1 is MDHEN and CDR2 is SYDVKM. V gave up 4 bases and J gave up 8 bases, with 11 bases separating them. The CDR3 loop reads CASSSGQSEKLFF. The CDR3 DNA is TGTGCCAGCAGTTCCGGACAGAGCGAAAAACTGTTTTTT. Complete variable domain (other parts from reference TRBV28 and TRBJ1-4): DVKVTQSSRYLVKRTGEKVFLECVQDMDHENMFWYRQDPGLGLRLIYFSYDVKMKEKGDIPEGYSVSREKKERFSLILESASTNQTSMYLCASSSGQSEKLFFGSGTQLSVL.

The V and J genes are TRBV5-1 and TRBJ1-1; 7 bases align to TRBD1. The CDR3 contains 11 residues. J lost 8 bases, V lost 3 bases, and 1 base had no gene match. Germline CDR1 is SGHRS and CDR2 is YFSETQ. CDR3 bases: TGCGCCAGCAGCTCGGACAGGGAAGCTTTCTTT. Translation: CASSSDREAFF.

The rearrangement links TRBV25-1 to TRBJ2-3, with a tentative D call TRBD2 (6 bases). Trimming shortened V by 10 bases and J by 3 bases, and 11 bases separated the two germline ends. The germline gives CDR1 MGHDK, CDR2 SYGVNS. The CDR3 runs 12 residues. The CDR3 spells CATNGGTDTQYF. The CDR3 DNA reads TGTGCCACCAACGGGGGTACAGATACGCAGTATTTT.

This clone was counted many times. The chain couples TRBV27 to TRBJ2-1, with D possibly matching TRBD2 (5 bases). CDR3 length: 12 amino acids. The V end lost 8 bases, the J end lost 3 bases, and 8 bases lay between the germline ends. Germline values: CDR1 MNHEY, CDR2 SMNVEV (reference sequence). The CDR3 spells CASGRDYNEQFF. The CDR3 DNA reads TGTGCCAGCGGGAGAGACTACAATGAGCAGTTCTTC.

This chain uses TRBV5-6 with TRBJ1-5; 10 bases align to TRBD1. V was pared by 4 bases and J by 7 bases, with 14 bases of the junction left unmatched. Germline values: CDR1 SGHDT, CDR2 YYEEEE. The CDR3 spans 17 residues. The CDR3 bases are TGTGCCAGCAGCATTGCGGCGGGACAGGGGTATTGGCAGCCCCAGCATTTT. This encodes CASSIAAGQGYWQPQHF.

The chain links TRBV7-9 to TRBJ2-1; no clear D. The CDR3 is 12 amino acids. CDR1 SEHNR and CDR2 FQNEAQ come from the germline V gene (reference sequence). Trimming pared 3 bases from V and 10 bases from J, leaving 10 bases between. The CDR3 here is CASSFKDREQFF. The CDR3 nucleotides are TGTGCCAGCAGCTTTAAGGATCGGGAGCAGTTCTTC.